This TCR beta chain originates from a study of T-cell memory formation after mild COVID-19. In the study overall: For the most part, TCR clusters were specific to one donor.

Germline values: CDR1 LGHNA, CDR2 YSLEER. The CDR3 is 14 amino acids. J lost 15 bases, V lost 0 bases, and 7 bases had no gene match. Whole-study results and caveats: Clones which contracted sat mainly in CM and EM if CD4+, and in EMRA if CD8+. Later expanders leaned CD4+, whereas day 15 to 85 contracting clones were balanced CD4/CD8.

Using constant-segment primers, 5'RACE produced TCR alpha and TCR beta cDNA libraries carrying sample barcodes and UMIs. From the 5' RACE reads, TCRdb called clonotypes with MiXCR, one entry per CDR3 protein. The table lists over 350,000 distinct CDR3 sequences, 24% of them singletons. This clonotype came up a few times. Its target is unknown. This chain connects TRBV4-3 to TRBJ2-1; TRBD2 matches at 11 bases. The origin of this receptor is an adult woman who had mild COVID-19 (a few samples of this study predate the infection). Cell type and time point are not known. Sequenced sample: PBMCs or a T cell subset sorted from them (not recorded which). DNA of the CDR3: TGCGCCAGCAGCCAAGAGGTAGCGGGAGGGCCGATGTTCTTC. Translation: CASSQEVAGGPMFF.